This TCR beta chain stems from a study of regulatory T cells in long-lasting Graves disease. CDR3-region Arm-PCR and iRepertoire HTBI primers produced the TCR beta libraries. TCRdb redid the calling of the multiplex PCR reads with MiXCR, one entry per CDR3 protein. This table has under 450,000 distinct CDR3 sequences, around 16% appearing once. There are 13 residues in the CDR3. Germline CDR1 is SNHLY and CDR2 is FYNNEI. The V end lost 6 bases, the J end lost 7 bases, and 16 bases lay between the germline ends. Time point denoted: newly diagnosed GD, antithyroid drugs for less than 3 months. PBMC RNA served as the TCR library source. As a group, patients came from one endocrinology department in Xi'an, China. A further study also used this sample, focusing on T cells in Graves' hyperthyroidism and ophthalmopathy. In that study: Patients were excluded because of uncontrolled infection, other autoimmune disease, pregnancy or lactation. HTBI primers drove first-round RT-PCR of the TCR CDR3. The blood repertoire included most of the expanded thyroid clonotypes above 0.001.

This TCR derives from a woman between 18 and 29 years old with Graves disease. Here the sequenced sample was peripheral blood mononuclear cells (PBMCs), taken at new diagnosis, from a patient treated with antithyroid drugs. This rearrangement joins TRBV2 to TRBJ2-7, with D hard to call. Here the CDR3 DNA reads TGTGCCAGCAGCGCACTCATGGGTAGGGAGCAGTACTTC. It is translated as CASSALMGREQYF. The variable domain in full, completed from reference TRBV2 and TRBJ2-7, reads EPEVTQTPSHQVTQMGQEVILRCVPISNHLYFYWYRQILGQKVEFLVSFYNNEISEKSEIFDDQFSVERPDGSNFTLKIRSTKLEDSAMYFCASSALMGREQYFGPGTRLTVT.